Sequencing of this T cell receptor (beta chain) was carried out in a study of breast tumors, draining lymph nodes, adjacent tissues (dated by TCRdb to between 2015 and 2016). About the full investigation: Breast cancer patients provided tumor, adjacent nontumor tissue and axillary lymph nodes, and the study compared the TCR beta repertoires across these three sources. The study aimed to assess the relationships and possible T-cell exchange between tumor, surrounding tissue and draining lymph node repertoires in human breast cancer. What the research found in general, with its limitations: The similarity between tumor and nontumor tissue repertoires was significantly greater in luminal-like breast cancer than in basal-like breast cancer. Tumors showed preferential V and J gene usage, and their T-cell repertoire diversity fell below that of lymph nodes yet above that of nontumor tissue. Rather than being directly demonstrated, the conclusion that tumor T cells originate in lymph nodes was presented as consistent with a hypothesis. The data were considered consistent with most tumor T cells being derived from the lymph node and subsequently expanding within tumor tissue.

Instrument used: Illumina HiSeq 2000. TCR beta chain libraries were generated through multiplex PCR amplification. High-throughput sequencing was used to analyze the amplified TCR beta chain products. TCRdb itself trimmed the public reads at Q25 with fastp, ran MiXCR and retained productive beta chains. Identical CDR3 proteins give one entry, which carries the most common genes and DNA. Within this sample are about 19,000 distinct CDR3 sequences, with about 40% of them counted one time only. The top ten constitute approximately 20% of the sample. Points on this clonotype: This receptor's antigen is unknown. No much larger clone exists at a distance of one base, and base qualities are not known.

CDR1 LNHDA and CDR2 SQIVND were looked up in the germline V gene (reference sequence). The CDR3 has 17 amino acids, counting the end cysteine and phenylalanine. Here the CDR3 DNA is all that survives: 51 bases in frame from base 1. V trim: 5 bases; J trim: 2 bases; unmatched bases: 12. This sequence was found in a female donor with breast cancer. Some clones in this sample may be carry-over from other donors' samples. Sequencing was carried out using breast tumor tissue. This sequence uses TRBV19 and TRBJ2-1, and 7 bases in between align with TRBD1. This receptor carries the CDR3 CASSSDRAVGTYNEQFF. The nucleotide sequence reads TGTGCCAGTAGTTCCGACAGGGCAGTGGGTACCTACAATGAGCAGTTCTTC.